A selection of T cell receptor beta chains follows, all from one sample in a study of blood T cells in healthy people across ages. TCRdb independently ran MiXCR on the 5' RACE reads; one entry per CDR3 protein. The table lists hundreds of thousands of distinct CDR3 sequences, roughly 25% of them singletons. These data were likewise used in another study, on T cells of mothers and their children.

Sequencing was carried out using blood. These receptors all come from a boy younger than 18 in good health. Each CDR3 is given with its conserved first and last residue. A D gene is named only where the DNA matches it firmly. Only some rows state a clone size, as once, few, many or a class for expanded clones.

- TRBJ1-2 few TRBV4-2 CASSQRTAINYGYTF TGTGCCAGCAGCCAGCGGACAGCGATAAACTATGGCTACACCTTC
- TRBJ1-2 - TRBV7-9 CASSLGTASNYGYTF TGTGCCAGCAGCTTAGGGACAGCCTCTAACTATGGCTACACCTTC
- TRBJ1-5 - TRBV12-3/TRBV12-4 CASSRAMGSNQPQHF TGTGCCAGCAGCAGGGCGATGGGGAGCAATCAGCCCCAGCATTTT
TRBD2 TRBJ2-1 many TRBV29-1 CSVDLLGRGVAAAVQFF TGCAGCGTTGATCTCCTCGGGCGGGGGGTCGCCGCGGCGGTACAGTTCTTC
TRBD2 TRBJ2-5 few TRBV20-1 CSARDPGGGRETQYF TGCAGTGCTAGAGATCCTGGCGGGGGACGAGAGACCCAGTACTTC
TRBD2 TRBJ2-7 many TRBV3-1 CASSQGGLAGAYEQYF TGTGCCAGCAGCCAAGGGGGACTAGCGGGAGCCTACGAGCAGTACTTC
TRBD2 TRBJ2-5 - TRBV12-3/TRBV12-4 CASSSGPSGDRETQYF TGTGCCAGCAGTTCTGGGCCTAGCGGGGATCGAGAGACCCAGTACTTC
- TRBJ2-1 few TRBV7-9 CASSLWGRYEQFF TGTGCCAGCAGCTTATGGGGGCGCTATGAGCAGTTCTTC
TRBD1 TRBJ1-6 few TRBV28 CASSLTGYGSPLHF TGTGCCAGCAGTTTGACAGGGTATGGATCACCCCTCCACTTT
- TRBJ2-2 few TRBV5-1 CASSPQPRRPANTGELFF TGCGCCAGCAGCCCTCAACCTAGACGGCCCGCGAACACCGGGGAGCTGTTTTTT
TRBD1 TRBJ2-5 - TRBV4-1 CASSQDLHLRTGAQETQYF TGCGCCAGCAGCCAAGATCTCCACCTCAGGACAGGGGCACAAGAGACCCAGTACTTC
- TRBJ1-3 few TRBV9 CASSLSSGDGNTIYF TGTGCCAGCAGTCTTTCCTCAGGGGACGGAAACACCATATATTTT
TRBD1 TRBJ2-5 many TRBV18 CASSPDRAQETQYF TGTGCCAGCTCACCTGACAGGGCCCAAGAGACCCAGTACTTC
- TRBJ2-3 - TRBV20-1 CSASGPNGDTQYF TGCAGTGCGAGTGGGCCAAACGGCGATACGCAGTATTTT
TRBD2 TRBJ2-1 - TRBV4-1 CASSQDLRSAGGPYNEQFF TGCGCCAGCAGCCAAGATCTACGAAGTGCGGGGGGGCCCTACAATGAGCAGTTCTTC
- TRBJ1-2 - TRBV6-5 CASSPAWAGYGYTF TGTGCCAGCAGCCCTGCCTGGGCGGGCTATGGCTACACCTTC